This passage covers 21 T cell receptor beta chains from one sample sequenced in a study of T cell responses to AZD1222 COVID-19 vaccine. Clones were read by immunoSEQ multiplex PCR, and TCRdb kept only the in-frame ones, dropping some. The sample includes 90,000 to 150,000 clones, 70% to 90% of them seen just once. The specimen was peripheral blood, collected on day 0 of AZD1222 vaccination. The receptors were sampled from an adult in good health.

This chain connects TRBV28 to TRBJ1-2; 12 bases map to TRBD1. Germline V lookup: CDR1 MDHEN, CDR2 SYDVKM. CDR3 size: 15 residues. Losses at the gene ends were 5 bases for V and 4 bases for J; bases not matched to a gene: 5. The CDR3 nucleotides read TGTGCCAGCAGTCAGGGACAGGGGGCCCCCTATGGCTACACCTTC. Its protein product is CASSQGQGAPYGYTF.

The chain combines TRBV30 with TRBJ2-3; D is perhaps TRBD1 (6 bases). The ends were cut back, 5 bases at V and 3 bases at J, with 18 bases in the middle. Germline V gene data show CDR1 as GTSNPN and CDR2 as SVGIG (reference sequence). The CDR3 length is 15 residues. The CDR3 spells CAWVGGVWATDTQYF. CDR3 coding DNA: TGTGCCTGGGTAGGGGGAGTCTGGGCAACAGATACGCAGTATTTT.

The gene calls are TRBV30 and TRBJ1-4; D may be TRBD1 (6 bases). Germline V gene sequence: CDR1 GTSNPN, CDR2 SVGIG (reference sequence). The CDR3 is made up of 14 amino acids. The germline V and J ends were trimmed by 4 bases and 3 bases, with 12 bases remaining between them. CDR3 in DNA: TGTGCCTGGACTGGGGGGCAAGCTAATGAAAAACTGTTTTTT. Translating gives CAWTGGQANEKLFF. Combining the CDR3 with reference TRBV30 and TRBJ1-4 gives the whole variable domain SQTIHQWPATLVQPVGSPLSLECTVEGTSNPNLYWYRQAAGRGLQLLFYSVGIGQISSEVPQNLSASRPQDRQFILSSKKLLLSDSGFYLCAWTGGQANEKLFFGSGTQLSVL.

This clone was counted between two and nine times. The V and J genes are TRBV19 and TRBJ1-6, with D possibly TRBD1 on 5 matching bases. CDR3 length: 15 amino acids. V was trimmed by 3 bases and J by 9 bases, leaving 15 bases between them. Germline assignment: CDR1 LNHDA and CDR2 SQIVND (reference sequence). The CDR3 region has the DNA TGTGCCAGTAGTATGGGGCCCGGCGGAATTTCACCCCTCCACTTT. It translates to CASSMGPGGISPLHF. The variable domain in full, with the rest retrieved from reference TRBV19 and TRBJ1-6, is DGGITQSPKYLFRKEGQNVTLSCEQNLNHDAMYWYRQDPGQGLRLIYYSQIVNDFQKGDIAEGYSVSREKKESFPLTVTSAQKNPTAFYLCASSMGPGGISPLHFGNGTRLTVT.

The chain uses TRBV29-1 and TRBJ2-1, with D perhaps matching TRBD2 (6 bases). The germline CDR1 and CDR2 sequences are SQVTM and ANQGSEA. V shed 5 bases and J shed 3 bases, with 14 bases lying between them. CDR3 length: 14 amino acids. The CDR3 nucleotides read TGCAGCGTTAAAATGGGGGGAGGCTACAATGAGCAGTTCTTC. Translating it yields CSVKMGGGYNEQFF.

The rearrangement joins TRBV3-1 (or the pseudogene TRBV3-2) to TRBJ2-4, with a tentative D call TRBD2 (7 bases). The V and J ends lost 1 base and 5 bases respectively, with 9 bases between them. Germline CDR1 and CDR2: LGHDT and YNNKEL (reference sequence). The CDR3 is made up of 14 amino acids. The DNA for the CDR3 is TGTGCCAGCAGCCAAGGGGGGGGCCAAAACATTCAGTACTTC. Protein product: CASSQGGGQNIQYF.

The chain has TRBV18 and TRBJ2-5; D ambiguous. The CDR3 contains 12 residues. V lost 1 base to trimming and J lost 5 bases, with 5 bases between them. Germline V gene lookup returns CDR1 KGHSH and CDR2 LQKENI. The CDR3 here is CASSPQRETQYF. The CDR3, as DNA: TGTGCCAGCTCACCACAGAGGGAGACCCAGTACTTC.

The CDR3, as DNA: TGTGCCAGCAGTTACCGGCGCGGGAGAGGCAATGAGCAGTTCTTC. Encoded protein: CASSYRRGRGNEQFF. V is TRBV6-5 and J is TRBJ2-1, with 7 bases that match TRBD2. Germline V gene data show CDR1 as MNHEY and CDR2 as SVGAGI. This CDR3 is built from 15 residues. V was clipped by 2 bases and J by 6 bases; unmatched bases: 7.

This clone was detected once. This CDR3 is CASSFRGRSSPLHF. CDR3 DNA: TGTGCCAGCAGTTTTCGGGGTAGAAGTTCACCCCTCCACTTT. The J gene is TRBJ1-6, the V gene TRBV27, with unresolved D. Germline loops: CDR1 MNHEY, CDR2 SMNVEV (reference sequence). This CDR3 contains 14 residues. Trimming removed 3 bases from V and 9 bases from J, with 12 bases in between.

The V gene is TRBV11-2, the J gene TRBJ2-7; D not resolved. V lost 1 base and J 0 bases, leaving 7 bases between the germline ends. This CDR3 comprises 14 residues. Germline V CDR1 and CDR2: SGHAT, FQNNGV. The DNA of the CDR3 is TGTGCCAGCAGCTTAGCGGCCCGCTCCTACGAGCAGTACTTC. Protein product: CASSLAARSYEQYF.

CDR3 amino acids: CAIKFQINTEAFF. The DNA for the CDR3 is TGTGCCATCAAATTCCAAATTAACACTGAAGCTTTCTTT. The V gene is TRBV10-3, the J gene TRBJ1-1; D unresolved. The germline gives CDR1 ENHRY, CDR2 SYGVKD. This CDR3 comprises 13 residues. Between the trimmed V and J ends, which lost 7 bases and 2 bases, there was a span of 11 bases.

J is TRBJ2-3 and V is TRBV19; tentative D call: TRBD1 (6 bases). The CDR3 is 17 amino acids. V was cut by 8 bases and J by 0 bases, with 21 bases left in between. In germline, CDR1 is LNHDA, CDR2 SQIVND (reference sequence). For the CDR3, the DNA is TGTGCCAGTTCGCAGGACAGACCCGATTCTAGCACAGATACGCAGTATTTT. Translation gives CASSQDRPDSSTDTQYF.

CDR3 sequence: CASSQVGKTQEQYF. CDR3 sequence (DNA): TGTGCCAGTAGTCAAGTAGGGAAGACGCAGGAGCAGTACTTC. The genes are TRBV19 and TRBJ2-7; D is unresolved. Germline CDR1 and CDR2: LNHDA and SQIVND (reference sequence). The germline V and J ends were trimmed by 5 bases and 7 bases, with 18 bases remaining between them. The CDR3 is 14 residues long.

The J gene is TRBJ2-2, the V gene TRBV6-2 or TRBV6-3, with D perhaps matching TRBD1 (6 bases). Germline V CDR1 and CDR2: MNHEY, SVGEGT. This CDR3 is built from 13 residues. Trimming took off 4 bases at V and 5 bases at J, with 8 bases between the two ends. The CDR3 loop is CASSSGETGELFF. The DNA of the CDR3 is TGTGCCAGCAGTTCAGGGGAAACCGGGGAGCTGTTTTTT.

The CDR3 spells CASSPGTDTQYF. The CDR3 region has the DNA TGTGCCAGCAGTCCAGGGACAGATACGCAGTATTTT. V and J are TRBV28 and TRBJ2-3; D is perhaps TRBD1 (5 bases). Germline V gives CDR1 MDHEN, CDR2 SYDVKM. Trimming shortened V by 5 bases and J by 3 bases, and 6 bases separated the two germline ends. The CDR3 extends over 12 amino acids.

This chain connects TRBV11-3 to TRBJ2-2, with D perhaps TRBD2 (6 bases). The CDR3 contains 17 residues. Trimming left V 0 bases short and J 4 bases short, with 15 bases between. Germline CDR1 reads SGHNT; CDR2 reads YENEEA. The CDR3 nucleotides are TGTGCCAGCAGCTTAGATACCGCGGGGTTAAGCACCGGGGAGCTGTTTTTT. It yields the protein CASSLDTAGLSTGELFF.

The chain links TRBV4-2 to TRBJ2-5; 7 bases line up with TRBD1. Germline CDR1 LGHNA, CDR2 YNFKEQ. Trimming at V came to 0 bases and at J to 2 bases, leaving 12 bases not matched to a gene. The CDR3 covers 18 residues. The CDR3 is CASSQEATYRGGQETQYF. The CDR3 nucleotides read TGTGCCAGCAGCCAAGAGGCCACTTACAGGGGTGGGCAAGAGACCCAGTACTTC.

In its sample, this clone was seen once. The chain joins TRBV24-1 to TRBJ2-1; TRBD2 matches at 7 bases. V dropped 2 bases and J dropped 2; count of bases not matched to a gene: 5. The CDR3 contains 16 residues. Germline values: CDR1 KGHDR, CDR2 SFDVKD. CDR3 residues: CATSDSGGRTYNEQFF. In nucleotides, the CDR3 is TGTGCCACCAGTGATTCGGGGGGAAGAACCTACAATGAGCAGTTCTTC.

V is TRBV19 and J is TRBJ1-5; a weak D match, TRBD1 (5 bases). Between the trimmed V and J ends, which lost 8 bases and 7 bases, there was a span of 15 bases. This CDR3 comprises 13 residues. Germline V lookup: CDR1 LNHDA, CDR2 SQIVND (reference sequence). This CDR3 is CASQYQGNQPQHF. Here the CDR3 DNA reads TGTGCCAGTCAATATCAGGGAAACCAGCCCCAGCATTTT. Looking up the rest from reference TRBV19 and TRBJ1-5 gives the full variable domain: DGGITQSPKYLFRKEGQNVTLSCEQNLNHDAMYWYRQDPGQGLRLIYYSQIVNDFQKGDIAEGYSVSREKKESFPLTVTSAQKNPTAFYLCASQYQGNQPQHFGDGTRLSIL.

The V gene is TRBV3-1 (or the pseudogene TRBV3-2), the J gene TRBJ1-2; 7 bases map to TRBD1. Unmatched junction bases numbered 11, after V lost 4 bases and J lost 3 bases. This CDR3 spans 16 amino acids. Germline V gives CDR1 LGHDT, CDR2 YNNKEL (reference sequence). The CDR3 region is CASSPWDSPRDYGYTF. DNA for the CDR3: TGTGCCAGCAGCCCTTGGGACAGCCCAAGGGACTATGGCTACACCTTC.

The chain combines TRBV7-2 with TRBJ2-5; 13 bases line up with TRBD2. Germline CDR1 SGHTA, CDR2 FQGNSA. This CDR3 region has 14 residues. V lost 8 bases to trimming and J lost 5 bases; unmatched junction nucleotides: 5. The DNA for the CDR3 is TGTGCCAGCTGCGGACTAGCGGGGGTTGAGACCCAGTACTTC. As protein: CASCGLAGVETQYF.